The TCR beta chain described here comes from a study of molecular identifiers for immune sequencing clone quantification. Study-wide points: Highly expanded clones may be undercounted when identical TCR molecules share barcodes. More than 800,000 naive cells reportedly did not prevent detection of spiked Jurkat TCR RNA from one cell.

Previously described methods and listed TCR primers were employed for the bulk TCR libraries. TCRdb called the PCR reads again in MiXCR, with one record for every CDR3 protein. The sample has about 640,000 distinct CDR3 sequences, 20% seen once. This clonotype showed up just a few times. Its antigen remains unidentified. Sorting recovered naive CD8 T cells on a CD8+CD4-CCR7+CD45RA+ profile. The TCR originated in a human donor in good health. Some libraries in this study had Jurkat cell RNA spiked in. Sequencing was done on a sample of naive CD8+ T cells from blood, with Jurkat cell RNA spiked in. The subset was: FACS-sorted CD8+CD4-CCR7+CD45RA+ naive T cells.

The DNA of the CDR3 is TGCAGTGCTAGTGCTCTAGCGGGAGTGGAGACCCAGTACTTC. Its protein is CSASALAGVETQYF. The chain combines TRBV20-1 with TRBJ2-5, with TRBD2 identical over 10 bases. CDR1 is DFQATT and CDR2 is SNEGSKA in the germline V gene (reference sequence). V lost 3 bases to trimming and J lost 5 bases; unmatched junction nucleotides: 6. This CDR3 spans 14 amino acids.